The sequence of this T cell receptor (beta chain) was determined in a study of memory CD4+ T cells and cytomegalovirus serostatus. Study background: Of the healthy Belgian adults, several were CMV seropositive and about two dozen seronegative.

In the original processing: After removing out-of-frame reads, over 2 million distinct TCRbeta sequences remained. TCRdb's table, derived via immunoSEQ multiplex PCR, lists solely in-frame clones and lacks some. That table supplies the V and J calls and clone size; D and trimming were determined from the DNA. This table has tens of thousands of clones, about 80% appearing once. The sort gate was single viable CD3+CD4+CD8-CD45RO+ cells for memory CD4+ T cells. Serostatus was set by detecting CMV pp150, pp28, p38, p52 IgG. The receptor was derived from an adult in good health and CMV-seropositive. Sample: memory CD4+ T cells from blood.

CDR3 residues: CASSFGITWTSGPSYEQYF. For the CDR3, the DNA is TGTGCCAGCAGCTTTGGGATTACATGGACTAGCGGACCATCCTACGAGCAGTACTTC. The chain is built from TRBV7-2 and TRBJ2-7, with 10 bases matching TRBD2. Germline V lookup: CDR1 SGHTA, CDR2 FQGNSA. CDR3 length equals 19 residues. V trimming: 3 bases; J trimming: 1 base; junction bases outside the gene matches: 15.